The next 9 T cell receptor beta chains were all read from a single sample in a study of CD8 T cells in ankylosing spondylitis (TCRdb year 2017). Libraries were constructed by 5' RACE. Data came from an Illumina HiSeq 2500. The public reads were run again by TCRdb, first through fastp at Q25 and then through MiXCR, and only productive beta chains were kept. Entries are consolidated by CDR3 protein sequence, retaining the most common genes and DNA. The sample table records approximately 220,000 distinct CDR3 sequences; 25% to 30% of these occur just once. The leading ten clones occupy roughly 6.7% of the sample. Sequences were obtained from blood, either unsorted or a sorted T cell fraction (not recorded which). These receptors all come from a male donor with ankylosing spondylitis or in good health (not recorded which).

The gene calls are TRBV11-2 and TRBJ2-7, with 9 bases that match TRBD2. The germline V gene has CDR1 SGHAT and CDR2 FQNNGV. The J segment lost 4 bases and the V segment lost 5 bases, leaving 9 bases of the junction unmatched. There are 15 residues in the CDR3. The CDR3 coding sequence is TGTGCCAGCAGCGGCCCTAGCGGGGAGGTTTACGAGCAGTACTTC. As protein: CASSGPSGEVYEQYF.

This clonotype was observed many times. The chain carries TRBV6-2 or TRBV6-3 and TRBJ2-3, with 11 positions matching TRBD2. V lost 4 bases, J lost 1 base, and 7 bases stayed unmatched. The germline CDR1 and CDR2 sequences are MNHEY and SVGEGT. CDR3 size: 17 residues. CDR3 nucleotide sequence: TGTGCCAGCAGTTCGACTAGCGGGATACGCGGCACAGATACGCAGTATTTT. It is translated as CASSSTSGIRGTDTQYF.

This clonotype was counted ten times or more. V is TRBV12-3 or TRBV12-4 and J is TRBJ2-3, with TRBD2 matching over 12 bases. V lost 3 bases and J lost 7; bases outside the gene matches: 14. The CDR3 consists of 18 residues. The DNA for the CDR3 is TGTGCCAGCAGTTTCAGCCCCCCCGGGACTAGCGGGTCATATACGCAGTATTTT. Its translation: CASSFSPPGTSGSYTQYF.

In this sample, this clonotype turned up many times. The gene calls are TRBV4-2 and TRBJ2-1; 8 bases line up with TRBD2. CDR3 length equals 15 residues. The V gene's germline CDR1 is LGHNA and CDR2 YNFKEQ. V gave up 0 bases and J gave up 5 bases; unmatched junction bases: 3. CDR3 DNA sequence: TGTGCCAGCAGCCAAGATGGAGCGGGAGACAATGAGCAGTTCTTC. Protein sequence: CASSQDGAGDNEQFF.

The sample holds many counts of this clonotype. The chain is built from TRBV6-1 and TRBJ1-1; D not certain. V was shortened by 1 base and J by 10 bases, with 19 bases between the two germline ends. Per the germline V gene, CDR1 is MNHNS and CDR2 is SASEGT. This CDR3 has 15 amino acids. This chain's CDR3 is CASSEVSSAKYGAFF. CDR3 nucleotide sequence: TGTGCCAGCAGTGAAGTTTCGTCCGCGAAGTATGGAGCTTTCTTT.

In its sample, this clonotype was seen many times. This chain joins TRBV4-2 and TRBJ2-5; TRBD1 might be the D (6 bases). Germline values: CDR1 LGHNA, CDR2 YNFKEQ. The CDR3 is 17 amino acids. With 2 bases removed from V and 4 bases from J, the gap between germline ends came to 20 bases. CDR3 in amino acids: CASSQPDRSPRGETQYF. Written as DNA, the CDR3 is TGTGCCAGCAGCCAACCAGACCGATCCCCCAGGGGAGAGACCCAGTACTTC.

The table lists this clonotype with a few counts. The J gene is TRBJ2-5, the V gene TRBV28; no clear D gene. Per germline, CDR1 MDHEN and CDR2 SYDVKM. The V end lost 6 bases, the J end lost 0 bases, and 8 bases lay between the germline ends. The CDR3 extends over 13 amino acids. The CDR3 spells CASRVRYQETQYF. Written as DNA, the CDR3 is TGTGCCAGCAGAGTGCGGTACCAAGAGACCCAGTACTTC.

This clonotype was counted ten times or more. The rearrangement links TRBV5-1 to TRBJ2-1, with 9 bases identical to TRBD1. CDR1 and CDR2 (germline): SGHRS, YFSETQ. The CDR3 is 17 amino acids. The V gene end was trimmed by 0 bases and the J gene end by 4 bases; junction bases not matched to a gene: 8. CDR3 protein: CASSLDLPGTGYNEQFF. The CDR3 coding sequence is TGCGCCAGCAGCTTGGACCTACCCGGGACAGGGTACAATGAGCAGTTCTTC.

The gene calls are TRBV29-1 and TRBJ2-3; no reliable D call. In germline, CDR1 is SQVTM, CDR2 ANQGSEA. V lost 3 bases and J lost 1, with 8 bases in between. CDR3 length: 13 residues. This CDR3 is CSVDRSGTDTQYF. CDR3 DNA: TGCAGCGTTGATCGGTCGGGCACAGATACGCAGTATTTT.